The subject of this entry is one T cell receptor (beta chain). What it recognizes is unknown. The sample belongs to a study of PD-1 blockade in mismatch repair-deficient tumors. Profiling relied on immunoSEQ multiplex PCR, and the TCRdb table lists in-frame clones only, not all of them. Of about 9,800 clones listed, around 86% are singletons. As to time point: approximately 11-day in vitro stimulation with candidate neoantigen peptide 2. TCR sequencing covered a few patients who responded to pembrolizumab. Cells were stimulated approximately nine days with each of 7 or 8 ELISpot-reactive neoantigens. There are 12 residues in the CDR3. Trimming stripped 5 bases from V and 9 bases from J, with 8 bases between. Per germline, CDR1 SGHAT and CDR2 FQNNGV. The study's findings and limits: Three of seven peptides expanded clones, giving about 130 unique blood TCRs.

The TCR sequence derives from an adult with mismatch repair-deficient cancer. This sample comprised cells cultured in vitro, obtained from a patient treated with pembrolizumab. V gene TRBV11-2 combines with J gene TRBJ1-6; D unresolved. CDR3 in DNA: TGTGCCAGCAGCCCAGGTGGTTCACCCCTCCACTTT. This codes for CASSPGGSPLHF.